This T cell receptor beta chain was identified in a study of blood T cell repertoires in COVID-19. Study information: COVID-19 samples, acute and convalescent, were from the United States, Italy and Spain. T cells, B-cell-depleted T cells, or PBMCs provided the cDNA or gDNA that served as material.

Original processing notes: Reference gene primer amplification in the assay estimated nucleated cell counts. Sequenced by immunoSEQ multiplex PCR; TCRdb stores in-frame clones only, minus some. The V and J calls and clone size come from that table; D and trimming were worked out from the DNA. The sample contains hundreds of thousands of clones, about nine tenths of which appear only once. This receptor was obtained from a man aged 35 to 55 with acute or convalescent COVID-19. Sequencing was carried out using peripheral blood.

The CDR3 spells CSVDGDTGELFF. The CDR3, as DNA: TGCAGCGTTGACGGGGACACCGGGGAGCTGTTTTTT. This chain connects TRBV29-1 to TRBJ2-2; a weak D match, TRBD2 (5 bases). Germline V gene data show CDR1 as SQVTM and CDR2 as ANQGSEA. The length of the CDR3 is 12 residues. The V and J ends lost 3 bases and 3 bases respectively, with 5 bases between them.